This T cell receptor beta chain comes out of a study of blood T cell repertoires in COVID-19. The CDR3 totals 14 residues. V shed 11 bases and J shed 3 bases, with 16 bases lying between them. Germline V gene lookup returns CDR1 LNHDA and CDR2 SQIVND (reference sequence). Some clones are missing from TCRdb's copy, which holds only in-frame ones; the method was immunoSEQ multiplex PCR. The sample lists a few hundred thousand clones, approximately 92% occurring once. The V call is TRBV19, the J call TRBJ2-2; D is possibly TRBD2 (5 bases). Material: peripheral blood. The sequence came from a person under 35 with COVID-19, enrolled during active disease. The CDR3 DNA is TGTGCCCCTAAAACGGGGTTGTACACCGGGGAGCTGTTTTTT. It yields the protein CAPKTGLYTGELFF. Using reference TRBV19 and TRBJ2-2 for the parts outside the CDR3, the full variable domain is DGGITQSPKYLFRKEGQNVTLSCEQNLNHDAMYWYRQDPGQGLRLIYYSQIVNDFQKGDIAEGYSVSREKKESFPLTVTSAQKNPTAFYLCAPKTGLYTGELFFGEGSRLTVL.